This T cell receptor beta chain was sequenced for a study of graft-versus-host responses after intestinal transplantation. Notes on the study in general: The recipient marrow held GvH clones, and some of them showed up first in ileum or blood.

Data came from immunoSEQ multiplex PCR; TCRdb stores just in-frame clones and leaves some out. The repertoire has 75,000 to 100,000 clones, more than 70% of them found once; the top ten carry over 1.3%. The CDR3 contains 16 residues. V was clipped by 0 bases and J by 2 bases, with 11 bases between them. Germline V gene lookup returns CDR1 SGHTA and CDR2 FQGTGA. This clone has more than one count but fewer than ten. Antigen unknown. The clonotype originates from a human patient who received an intestinal transplant, so some T cells may come from the graft donor. The chain joins TRBV7-3 to TRBJ2-1; D is unclear. The sample consisted of PBMCs, taken 255 days after intestinal transplant. The CDR3, as DNA: TGTGCCAGCAGCTTAACGGGTACGTCGGCCTACAATGAGCAGTTCTTC. Its translation: CASSLTGTSAYNEQFF.